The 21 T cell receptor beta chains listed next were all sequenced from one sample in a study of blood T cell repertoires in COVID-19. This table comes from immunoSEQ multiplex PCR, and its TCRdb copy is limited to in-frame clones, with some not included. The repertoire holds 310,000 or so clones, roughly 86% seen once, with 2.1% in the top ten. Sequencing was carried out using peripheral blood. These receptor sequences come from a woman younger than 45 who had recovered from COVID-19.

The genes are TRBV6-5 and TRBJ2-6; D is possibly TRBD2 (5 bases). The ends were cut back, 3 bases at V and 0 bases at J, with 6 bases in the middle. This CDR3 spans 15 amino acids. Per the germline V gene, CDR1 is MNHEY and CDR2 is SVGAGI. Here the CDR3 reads CASSYRGSGANVLTF. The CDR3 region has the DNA TGTGCCAGCAGTTATCGGGGCTCTGGGGCCAACGTCCTGACTTTC.

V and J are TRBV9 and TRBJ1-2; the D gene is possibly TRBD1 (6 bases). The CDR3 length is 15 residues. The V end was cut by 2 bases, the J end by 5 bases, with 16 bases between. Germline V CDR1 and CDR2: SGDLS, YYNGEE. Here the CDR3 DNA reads TGTGCCAGCAGCGTGGCAGAAGGGGGTCAATATGGCTACACCTTC. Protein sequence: CASSVAEGGQYGYTF.

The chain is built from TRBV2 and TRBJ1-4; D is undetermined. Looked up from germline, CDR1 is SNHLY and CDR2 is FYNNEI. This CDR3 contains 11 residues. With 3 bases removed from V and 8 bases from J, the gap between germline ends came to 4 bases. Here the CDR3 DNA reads TGTGCCAGCAGTGACGGGGAAAAACTGTTTTTT. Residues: CASSDGEKLFF.

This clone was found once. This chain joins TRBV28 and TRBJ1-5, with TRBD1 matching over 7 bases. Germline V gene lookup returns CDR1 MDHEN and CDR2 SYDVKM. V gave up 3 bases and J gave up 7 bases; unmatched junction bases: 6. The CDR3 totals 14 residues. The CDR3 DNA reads TGTGCCAGCAGTTTTAGAGGGGGCGCACAGCCCCAGCATTTT. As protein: CASSFRGGAQPQHF.

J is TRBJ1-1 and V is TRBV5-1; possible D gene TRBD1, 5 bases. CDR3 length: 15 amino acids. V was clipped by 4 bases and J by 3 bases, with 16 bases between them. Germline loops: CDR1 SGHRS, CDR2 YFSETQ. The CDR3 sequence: CASSPEGTLYTEAFF. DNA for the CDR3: TGCGCCAGCAGCCCGGAGGGGACTCTGTACACTGAAGCTTTCTTT.

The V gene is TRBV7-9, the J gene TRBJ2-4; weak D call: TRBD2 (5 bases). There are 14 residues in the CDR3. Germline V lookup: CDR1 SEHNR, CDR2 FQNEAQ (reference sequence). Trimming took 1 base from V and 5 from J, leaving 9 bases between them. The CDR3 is CASSLGTLQNIQYF. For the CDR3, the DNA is TGTGCCAGCAGCTTAGGGACTCTCCAAAACATTCAGTACTTC.

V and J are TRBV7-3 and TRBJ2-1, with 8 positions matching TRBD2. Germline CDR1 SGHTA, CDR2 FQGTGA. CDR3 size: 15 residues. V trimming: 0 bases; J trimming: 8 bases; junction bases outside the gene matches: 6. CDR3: CASSLTSGKVHEQFF. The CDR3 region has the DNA TGTGCCAGCAGCTTAACTAGCGGGAAAGTACATGAGCAGTTCTTC.

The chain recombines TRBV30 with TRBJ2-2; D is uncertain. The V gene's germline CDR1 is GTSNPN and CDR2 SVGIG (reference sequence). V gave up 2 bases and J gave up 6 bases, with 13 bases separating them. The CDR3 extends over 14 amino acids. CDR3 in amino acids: CAWSSGNSPGELFF. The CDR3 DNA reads TGTGCCTGGAGTTCCGGTAACTCTCCCGGGGAGCTGTTTTTT.

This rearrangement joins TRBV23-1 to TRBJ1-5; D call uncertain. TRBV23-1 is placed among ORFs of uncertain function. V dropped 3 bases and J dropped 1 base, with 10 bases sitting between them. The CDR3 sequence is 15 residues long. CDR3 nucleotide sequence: TGCGCCAGCAGTCAGGCCCCAGCGAGCAATCAGCCCCAGCATTTT. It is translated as CASSQAPASNQPQHF.

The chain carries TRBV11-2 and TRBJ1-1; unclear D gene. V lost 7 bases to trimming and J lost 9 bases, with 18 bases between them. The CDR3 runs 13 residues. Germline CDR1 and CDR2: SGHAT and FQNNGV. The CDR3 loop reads CASTPREGRQAFF. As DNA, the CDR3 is TGTGCCAGCACCCCGAGAGAGGGCCGGCAAGCTTTCTTT. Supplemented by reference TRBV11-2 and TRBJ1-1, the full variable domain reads EAGVAQSPRYKIIEKRQSVAFWCNPISGHATLYWYQQILGQGPKLLIQFQNNGVVDDSQLPKDRFSAERLKGVDSTLKIQPAKLEDSAVYLCASTPREGRQAFFGQGTRLTVV.

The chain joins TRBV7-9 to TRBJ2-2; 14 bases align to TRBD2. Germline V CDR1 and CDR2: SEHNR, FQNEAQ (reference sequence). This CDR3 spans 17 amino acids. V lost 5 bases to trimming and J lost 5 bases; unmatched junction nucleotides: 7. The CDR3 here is CASSVRGTSGGTGELFF. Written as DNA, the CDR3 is TGTGCCAGCAGCGTTAGGGGGACTAGCGGGGGAACCGGGGAGCTGTTTTTT.

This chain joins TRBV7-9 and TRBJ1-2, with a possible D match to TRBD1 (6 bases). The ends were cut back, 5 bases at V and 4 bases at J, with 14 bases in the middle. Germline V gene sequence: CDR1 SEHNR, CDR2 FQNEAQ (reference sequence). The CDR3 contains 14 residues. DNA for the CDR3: TGTGCCAGCAGCCCAGTGACAGGAACCTATGGCTACACCTTC. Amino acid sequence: CASSPVTGTYGYTF.

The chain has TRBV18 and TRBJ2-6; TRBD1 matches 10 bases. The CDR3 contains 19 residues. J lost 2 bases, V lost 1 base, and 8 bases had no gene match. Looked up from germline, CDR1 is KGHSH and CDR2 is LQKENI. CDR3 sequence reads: CASSPLPGTGVTGANVLTF. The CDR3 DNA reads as TGTGCCAGCTCACCACTGCCCGGGACAGGGGTGACTGGGGCCAACGTCCTGACTTTC.

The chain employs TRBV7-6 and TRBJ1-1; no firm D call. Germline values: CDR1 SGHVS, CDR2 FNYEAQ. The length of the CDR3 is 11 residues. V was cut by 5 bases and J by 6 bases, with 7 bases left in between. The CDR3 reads CASSPQSEAFF. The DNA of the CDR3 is TGTGCCAGCAGCCCACAGTCTGAAGCTTTCTTT.

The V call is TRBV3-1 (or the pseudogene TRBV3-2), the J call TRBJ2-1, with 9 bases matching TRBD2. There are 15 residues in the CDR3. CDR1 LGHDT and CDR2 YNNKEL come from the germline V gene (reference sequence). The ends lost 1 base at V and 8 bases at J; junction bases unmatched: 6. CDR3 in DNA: TGTGCCAGCAGCCAAGTCGGCGGGGGGGCCCATGAGCAGTTCTTC. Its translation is CASSQVGGGAHEQFF.

The CDR3 nucleotides read TGTGCCAGCAGCCACCGGGACAGTGGACCATATGGCTACACCTTC. It encodes CASSHRDSGPYGYTF. The chain employs TRBV7-8 and TRBJ1-2, with 7 bases identical to TRBD1. V was pared by 5 bases and J by 5 bases, with 11 bases of the junction left unmatched. The CDR3 runs 15 residues. The germline V gene encodes CDR1 SGHVS and CDR2 FQNEAQ.

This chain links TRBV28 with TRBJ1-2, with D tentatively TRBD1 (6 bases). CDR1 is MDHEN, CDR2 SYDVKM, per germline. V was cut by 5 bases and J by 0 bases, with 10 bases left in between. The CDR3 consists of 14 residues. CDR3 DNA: TGTGCCAGCAGTCTCGGGGGGCCTAACTATGGCTACACCTTC. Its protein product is CASSLGGPNYGYTF.

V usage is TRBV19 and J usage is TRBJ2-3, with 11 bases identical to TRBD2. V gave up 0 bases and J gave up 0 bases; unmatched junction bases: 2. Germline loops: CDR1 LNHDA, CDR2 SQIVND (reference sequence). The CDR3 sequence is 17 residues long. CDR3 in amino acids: CASSIDRTSGSTDTQYF. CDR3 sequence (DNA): TGTGCCAGTAGTATAGATCGGACTAGCGGGAGCACAGATACGCAGTATTTT.

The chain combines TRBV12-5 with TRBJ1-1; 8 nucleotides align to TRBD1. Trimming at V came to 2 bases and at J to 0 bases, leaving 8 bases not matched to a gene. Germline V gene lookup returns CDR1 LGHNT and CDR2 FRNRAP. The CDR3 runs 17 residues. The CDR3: CASGLLRPTGVNTEAFF. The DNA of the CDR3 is TGTGCTAGTGGTTTGCTCCGACCGACAGGGGTGAACACTGAAGCTTTCTTT. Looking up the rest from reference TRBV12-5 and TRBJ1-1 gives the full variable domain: DARVTQTPRHKVTEMGQEVTMRCQPILGHNTVFWYRQTMMQGLELLAYFRNRAPLDDSGMPKDRFSAEMPDATLATLKIQPSEPRDSAVYFCASGLLRPTGVNTEAFFGQGTRLTVV.

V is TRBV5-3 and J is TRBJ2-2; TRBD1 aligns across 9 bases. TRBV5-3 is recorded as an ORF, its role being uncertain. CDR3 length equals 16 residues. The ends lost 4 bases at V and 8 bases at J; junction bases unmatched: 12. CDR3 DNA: TGTGCCAGAAGCACAAGCACAGGGGGCGGATCGGGGGAGCTGTTTTTT. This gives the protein CARSTSTGGGSGELFF.

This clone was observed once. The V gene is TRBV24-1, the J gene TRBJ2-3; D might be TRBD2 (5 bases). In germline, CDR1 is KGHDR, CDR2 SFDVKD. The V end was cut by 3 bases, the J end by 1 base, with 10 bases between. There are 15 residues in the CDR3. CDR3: CATSDTLRGTDTQYF. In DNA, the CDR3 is TGTGCCACCAGTGATACCCTGCGGGGCACAGATACGCAGTATTTT.